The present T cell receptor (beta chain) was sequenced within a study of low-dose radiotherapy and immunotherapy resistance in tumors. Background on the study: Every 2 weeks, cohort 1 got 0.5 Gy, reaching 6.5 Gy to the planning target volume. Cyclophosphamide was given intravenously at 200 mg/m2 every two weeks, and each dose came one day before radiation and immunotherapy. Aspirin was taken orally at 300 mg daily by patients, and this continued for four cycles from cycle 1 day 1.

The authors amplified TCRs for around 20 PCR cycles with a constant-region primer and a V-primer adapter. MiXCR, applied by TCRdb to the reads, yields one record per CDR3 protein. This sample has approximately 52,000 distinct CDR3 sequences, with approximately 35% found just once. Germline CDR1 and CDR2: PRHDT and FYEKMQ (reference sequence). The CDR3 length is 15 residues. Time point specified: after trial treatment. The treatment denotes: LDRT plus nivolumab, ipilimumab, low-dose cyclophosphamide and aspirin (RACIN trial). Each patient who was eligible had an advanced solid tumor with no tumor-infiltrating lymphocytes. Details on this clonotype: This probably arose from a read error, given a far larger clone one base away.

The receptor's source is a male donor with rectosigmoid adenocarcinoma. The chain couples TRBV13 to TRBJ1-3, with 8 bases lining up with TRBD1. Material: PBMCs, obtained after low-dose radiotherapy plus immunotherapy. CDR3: CASSLSDRDGNTVYF. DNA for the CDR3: TGTGCCAGCAGCCTATCGGACAGGGATGGAAACACCGTATATTTT.